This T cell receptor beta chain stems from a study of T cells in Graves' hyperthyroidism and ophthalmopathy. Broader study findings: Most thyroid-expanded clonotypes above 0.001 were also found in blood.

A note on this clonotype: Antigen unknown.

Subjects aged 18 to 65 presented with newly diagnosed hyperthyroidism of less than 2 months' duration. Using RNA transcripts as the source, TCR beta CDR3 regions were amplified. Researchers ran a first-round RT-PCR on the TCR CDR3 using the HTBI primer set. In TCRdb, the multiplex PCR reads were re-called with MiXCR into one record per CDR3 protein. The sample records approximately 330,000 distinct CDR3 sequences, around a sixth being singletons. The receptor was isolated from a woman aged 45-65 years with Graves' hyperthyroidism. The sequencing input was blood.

The CDR3 here is CASRGEAGQPQHF. DNA of the CDR3: TGTGCCAGCAGGGGGGAGGCTGGTCAGCCCCAGCATTTT. The chain employs TRBV12-3 or TRBV12-4 and TRBJ1-5, with D perhaps TRBD1 (5 bases). V lost 6 bases to trimming and J lost 6 bases, with 12 bases between them. The CDR3 is 13 residues long.